Listed below are T cell receptor beta chains from one sample, sequenced in a study of blood T cell repertoires in COVID-19. Libraries were prepared by immunoSEQ multiplex PCR; TCRdb keeps only in-frame clonotypes and omits some of them. The data contain 130,000 to 150,000 clones, over 70% of them seen just once; the ten biggest clones take up around 3.7%. The material sequenced was peripheral blood. The receptors here all came from a man between 65 and 85 years old who had recovered from COVID-19. CDR3s include the opening cysteine and the closing phenylalanine or tryptophan. The order of the fields is CDR3 length, V gene, D gene, J gene, clone size, CDR3 DNA, CDR3 protein. D genes are given only for firm matches. Some rows have no size entry. The others give once, few or many, or a class for an expanded clone.

12	TRBV9	NA	TRBJ2-3	few	TGTGCCAGCAGCGAGGGGGCAGATACGCAGTATTTT	CASSEGADTQYF
13	TRBV19	NA	TRBJ2-7	NA	TGTGCCAGTAAAAGCGGTTTGGGCTACGAGCAGTACTTC	CASKSGLGYEQYF
14	TRBV7-9	NA	TRBJ2-1	NA	TGTGCCAGCAGCAAACCTGGGGGCGGCAATGAGCAGTTCTTC	CASSKPGGGNEQFF
15	TRBV7-9	TRBD1	TRBJ1-1	NA	TGTGCCAGCAGCTTACTCGGGACAGGATCGACTGAAGCTTTCTTT	CASSLLGTGSTEAFF
15	TRBV6-5	NA	TRBJ1-1	NA	TGTGCCAGCAGTTACTCGAAGGTAGGGGTGATTGAAGCTTTCTTT	CASSYSKVGVIEAFF
15	TRBV7-6	NA	TRBJ2-1	NA	TGTGCCAGCAGCTTACTCCTGGGCGGGCTGAATGAGCAGTTCTTC	CASSLLLGGLNEQFF
15	TRBV4-1	TRBD2	TRBJ2-3	NA	TGCGCCAGCAGCCAACGGGGGGGTAGCACAGATACGCAGTATTTT	CASSQRGGSTDTQYF
15	TRBV2	NA	TRBJ2-7	NA	TGTGCCAGCAGTGAAATAACGGGGGGCCGCCAACGACTGTACTTC	CASSEITGGRQRLYF
12	TRBV13	NA	TRBJ2-5	NA	TGTGCCAGCAGCTTAGGTTATGAGACCCAGTACTTC	CASSLGYETQYF
14	TRBV27	TRBD1	TRBJ1-2	few	TGTGCCAGCAGGGGGACAGGGGAGAGGAAAGGCTACACCTTC	CASRGTGERKGYTF
13	TRBV10-2	NA	TRBJ2-1	NA	TGCGCCAGCATGGTCCTAGGACTACCTGAGCAGTTCTTC	CASMVLGLPEQFF
15	TRBV5-6	NA	TRBJ2-1	many	TGTGCCAGCAGCCGCGGGTGGAGCTCCTACAATGAGCAGTTCTTC	CASSRGWSSYNEQFF
14	TRBV2	NA	TRBJ2-5	NA	TGTGCCAGCAGGGGGGACACGGTATGGGGGACCCAGTACTTC	CASRGDTVWGTQYF
17	TRBV3-1/TRBV3-2	TRBD2	TRBJ2-1	NA	TGTGCCAGCAGCCACCCGGGACTAGCGGGAGCTTTCGATGAGCAGTTCTTC	CASSHPGLAGAFDEQFF
18	TRBV5-1	TRBD1	TRBJ2-6	NA	TGCGCCAGCAGCTTGTTTCCGGGACAGCTCTCTGGGGCCAACGTCCTGACTTTC	CASSLFPGQLSGANVLTF
20	TRBV6-6	TRBD2	TRBJ2-1	NA	TGTGCCAGCAGTCATCTTAGCGGGCAGCCCGGGGGGAGGACTGCGGATGAGCAGTTCTTC	CASSHLSGQPGGRTADEQFF
14	TRBV7-9	TRBD1	TRBJ2-5	many	TGTGCCAGCAGCTCCGCCGGGACAGGGAGGGTGGTGTACTTC	CASSSAGTGRVVYF
14	TRBV6-2/TRBV6-3	NA	TRBJ2-1	NA	TGTGCCAGCACCCCGGGAGACTCCTACAATGAGCAGTTCTTC	CASTPGDSYNEQFF
15	TRBV6-4	TRBD2	TRBJ2-1	NA	TGTGCCAGCTCGATAGGGCTAGCGGGAGGCAATGAGCAGTTCTTC	CASSIGLAGGNEQFF
13	TRBV5-4	NA	TRBJ2-7	NA	TGTGCCAGCAGCGTCTTTGGCGGTTACGAGCAGTACTTC	CASSVFGGYEQYF
11	TRBV7-2	NA	TRBJ2-5	NA	TGTGCCAGCAGCCGGGAGCGGACCCAGTACTTC	CASSRERTQYF
15	TRBV27	NA	TRBJ2-1	NA	TGTGCCAGCAGTTTATTGTCGGACACCTACAATGAGCAGTTCTTC	CASSLLSDTYNEQFF
13	TRBV10-2	NA	TRBJ2-7	NA	TGCGCCAGCAAGGGGGGGATGAACTACGAGCAGTACTTC	CASKGGMNYEQYF
15	TRBV6-1	NA	TRBJ1-6	NA	TGTGCCAGCAGTGAACAGGGGCAATCGAATTCACCCCTCCACTTT	CASSEQGQSNSPLHF
11	TRBV4-1	NA	TRBJ1-4	once	TGCGCCAGCAGCCACGTCGGGGAACTGTTTTTT	CASSHVGELFF
14	TRBV6-5	TRBD2	TRBJ2-3	NA	TGTGCCAGCTTTAGTAGCGGGAGGAGGGATACGCAGTATTTT	CASFSSGRRDTQYF
15	TRBV19	NA	TRBJ2-1	NA	TGTGCCAGTAGTATCAGGAGGGCCAAATACAATGAGCAGTTCTTC	CASSIRRAKYNEQFF
18	TRBV5-8	TRBD2	TRBJ2-3	NA	TGTGCCAGCAGCGAGACGGACTTCGGGGGGGGCAGCACAGATACGCAGTATTTT	CASSETDFGGGSTDTQYF
16	TRBV24-1	NA	TRBJ2-5	NA	TGTGCCACCAGTGAAAACAGGCTCCTTGGGAAAGAGACCCAGTACTTC	CATSENRLLGKETQYF
15	TRBV28	TRBD1	TRBJ2-1	NA	TGTGCCAGCAGTTACGGGGACAGAGCGAGGAATGAGCAGTTCTTC	CASSYGDRARNEQFF